This is a list of T cell receptor beta chains from one sample in a study of T cell clusters in autoimmune cytopenias. TCRdb reprocessed the multiplex PCR reads, with one entry per CDR3 protein and no DNA. The table lists under 13,000 distinct CDR3 sequences, with 4.4% in the top ten. Separately, the same data were catalogued under a study of T cell repertoires in aging, cancer and after chemotherapy.

Sample: peripheral blood. Receptors originate from a human donor in good health. Both conserved end residues are part of each CDR3. Clone sizes are given selectively: once, few, many, or a class where the clone is expanded.

>TRBJ2-1|medium-sized|TRBV6-5
CASHDSYYNEQFF
>TRBJ2-1|.|TRBV18
CASSPFTGEYNEQFF
>TRBJ2-5|.|TRBV7-2
CASSSTSGAGETQYF
>TRBJ2-7|.|TRBV6-2/TRBV6-3
CASSYLAGTRAYEQYF
>TRBJ2-3|medium-sized|TRBV29-1
CSVTGTDTDTQYF
>TRBJ2-1|.|TRBV7-2
CASDRGGGYLYNEQFF
>TRBJ2-3|.|TRBV27
CASSSVGTDTQYF
>TRBJ2-3|medium-sized|TRBV12-3/TRBV12-4
CASSLGLAGDTTYTDTQYF
>TRBJ2-7|medium-sized|TRBV27
CASSFAQGYEQYF
>TRBJ1-1|.|TRBV12-3/TRBV12-4
CASSYQWNTEAFF
>TRBJ1-2|.|TRBV2
CASTPMGLRYSYGYTF
>TRBJ2-3|medium-sized|TRBV7-3
CASSLYGAVTDTQYF
>TRBJ2-5|.|TRBV7-9
CASSLSSGGDQETQYF
>TRBJ1-1|medium-sized|TRBV7-2
CASSLTGTLNTEAFF
>TRBJ2-1|.|TRBV5-1
CASSAGTSGANEQFF
>TRBJ2-5|.|TRBV6-2/TRBV6-3
CASSYPPRGQQETQYF
>TRBJ1-1|medium-sized|TRBV27
CASRYTLEKVNTEAFF
>TRBJ1-1|.|TRBV12-3/TRBV12-4
CASSLKGDTEAFF
>TRBJ2-3|.|TRBV6-2/TRBV6-3
CASSYGQDSSTDTQYF
>TRBJ1-3|.|TRBV6-1
CASSEVGNTIYF
>TRBJ2-1|medium-sized|TRBV6-2/TRBV6-3
CASSYSGPVGNEQFF
>TRBJ1-1|.|TRBV20-1
CSARGTAGDTEAFF
>TRBJ2-2|medium-sized|TRBV29-1
CSVAGRGGKDGELFF
>TRBJ1-3|.|TRBV12-3/TRBV12-4
CASSLRGFSGNTIYF
>TRBJ1-5|.|TRBV12-3/TRBV12-4
CASTPRREQPQHF
>TRBJ2-3|.|TRBV13
CASSAPHLRDTQYF
>TRBJ1-5|.|TRBV19
CASRRDTATNQPQHF
>TRBJ2-7|.|TRBV20-1
CSARKDGTGVYEQYF
>TRBJ2-3|.|TRBV7-9
CASAAQGAIGDTQYF
>TRBJ2-3|.|TRBV5-6
CASSRSDTQYF
>TRBJ2-4|.|TRBV6-4
CASSEPGQGAKNIQYF
>TRBJ1-6|.|TRBV6-2/TRBV6-3
CASSSRTVADSPLHF
>TRBJ2-5|medium-sized|TRBV11-1
CASSPVRTVLQETQYF
>TRBJ1-1|medium-sized|TRBV19
CASRDRDTEAFF
>TRBJ2-7|.|TRBV6-7
CASSPRGVPRNEQYF
>TRBJ1-4|.|TRBV5-1
CASSLARDGINEKLFF
>TRBJ1-1|medium-sized|TRBV6-5
CASSRDTEAFF
>TRBJ2-7|medium-sized|TRBV27
CASSDGTGKVPYF
>TRBJ2-1|.|TRBV7-6
CASSLDIPGQLAYNEQFF
>TRBJ2-3|.|TRBV4-3
CASSHGQGDTDTQYF
>TRBJ1-2|medium-sized|TRBV24-1
CATSDQAGRRYTF
>TRBJ2-6|.|TRBV28
CASSYRDRSPGANVLTF
>TRBJ1-6|.|TRBV12-3/TRBV12-4
CASSTGQLASPLHF
>TRBJ2-1|.|TRBV5-1
CASSLFGGGSLSYNEQFF
>TRBJ1-2|.|TRBV12-3/TRBV12-4
CASRGETDRRDGYTF
>TRBJ1-2|.|TRBV4-2
CASSASIREFYGYTF
>TRBJ2-7|medium-sized|TRBV20-1
CSASEGGRLSYEQYF
>TRBJ1-1|.|TRBV19
CASSIGRETEAFF
>TRBJ2-1|.|TRBV20-1
CSARGVNEQFF